What follows is one T cell receptor (beta chain) and its context. Its antigen is as yet unknown. This record belongs to a study of OX40 agonist ivuxolimab in advanced cancers. Findings and caveats of the study: By week 6 at 0.1 to 3.0 mg/kg, blood CD4+ and CD8+ T cells had expanded clonally. More expanded clones were seen, on average, in CD8+ T cells than in CD4+. The study found among the lowest clonal expansion in partial responders at 0.1-3.0 mg/kg.

TCRdb's copy holds only in-frame clones and misses some; the assay was immunoSEQ multiplex PCR. The top ten clones hold 11% of a sample with 60,000 to 100,000 clones, 85% to 95% of them seen once. Looked up from germline, CDR1 is SGHTA and CDR2 is FQGNSA. The CDR3 consists of 13 residues. The V segment lost 8 bases and the J segment 2 bases; nucleotides outside the gene matches: 3. The rearrangement joins TRBV7-2 to TRBJ2-1; 7 bases line up with TRBD2. This sequence was found in an adult with an advanced solid tumor such as melanoma, head and neck, liver or kidney cancer. Material: CD4+ or CD8+ T cells sorted from blood, obtained in a trial of the OX40 agonist ivuxolimab. The CDR3 reads CASRGVAYNEQFF. CDR3 nucleotide sequence: TGTGCCAGCCGGGGGGTCGCCTACAATGAGCAGTTCTTC.